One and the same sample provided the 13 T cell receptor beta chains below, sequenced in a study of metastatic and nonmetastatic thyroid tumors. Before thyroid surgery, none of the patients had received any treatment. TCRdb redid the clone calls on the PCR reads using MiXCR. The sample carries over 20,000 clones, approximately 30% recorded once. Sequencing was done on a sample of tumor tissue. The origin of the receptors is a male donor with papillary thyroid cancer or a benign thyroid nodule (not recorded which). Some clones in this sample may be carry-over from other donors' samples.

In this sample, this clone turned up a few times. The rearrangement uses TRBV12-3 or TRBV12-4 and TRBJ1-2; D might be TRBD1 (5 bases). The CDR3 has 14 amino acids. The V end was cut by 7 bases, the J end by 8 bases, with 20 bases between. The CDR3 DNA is TGTGCCAGCACCTTCGGGGGATTTGTGGGGGGCTACACCTTC. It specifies CASTFGGFVGGYTF.

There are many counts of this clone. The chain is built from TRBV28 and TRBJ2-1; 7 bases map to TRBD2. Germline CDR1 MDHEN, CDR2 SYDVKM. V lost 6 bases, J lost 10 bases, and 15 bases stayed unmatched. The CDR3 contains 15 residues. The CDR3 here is CASRLRGGPGREQFF. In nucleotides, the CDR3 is TGTGCCAGCAGGCTAAGGGGAGGGCCGGGTCGGGAGCAGTTCTTC. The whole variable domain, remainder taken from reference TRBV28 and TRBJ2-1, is DVKVTQSSRYLVKRTGEKVFLECVQDMDHENMFWYRQDPGLGLRLIYFSYDVKMKEKGDIPEGYSVSREKKERFSLILESASTNQTSMYLCASRLRGGPGREQFFGPGTRLTVL.

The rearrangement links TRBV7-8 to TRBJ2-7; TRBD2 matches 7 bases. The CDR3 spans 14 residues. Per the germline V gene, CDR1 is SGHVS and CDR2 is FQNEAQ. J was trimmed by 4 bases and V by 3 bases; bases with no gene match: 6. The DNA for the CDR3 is TGTGCCAGCAGCTTGGCGGGAGTGGTTTACGAGCAGTACTTC. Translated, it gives CASSLAGVVYEQYF.

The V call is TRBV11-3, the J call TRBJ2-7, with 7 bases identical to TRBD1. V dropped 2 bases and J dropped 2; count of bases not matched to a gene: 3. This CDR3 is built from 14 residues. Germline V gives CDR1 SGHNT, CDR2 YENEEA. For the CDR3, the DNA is TGTGCCAGCAGCTTACGGGACAGACCCTACGAGCAGTACTTC. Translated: CASSLRDRPYEQYF.

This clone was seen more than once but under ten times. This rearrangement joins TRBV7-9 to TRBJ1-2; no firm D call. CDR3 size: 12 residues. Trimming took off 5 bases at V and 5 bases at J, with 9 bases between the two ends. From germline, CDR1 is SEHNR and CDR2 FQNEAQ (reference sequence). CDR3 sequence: CASSTFGYGYTF. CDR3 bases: TGTGCCAGCAGCACCTTCGGGTATGGCTACACCTTC.

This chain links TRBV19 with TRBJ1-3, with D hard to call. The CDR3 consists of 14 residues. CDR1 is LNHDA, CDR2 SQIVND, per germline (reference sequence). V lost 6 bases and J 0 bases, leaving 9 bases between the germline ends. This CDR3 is CASRETNSGNTIYF. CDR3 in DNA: TGTGCCAGTAGGGAAACGAACTCTGGAAACACCATATATTTT.

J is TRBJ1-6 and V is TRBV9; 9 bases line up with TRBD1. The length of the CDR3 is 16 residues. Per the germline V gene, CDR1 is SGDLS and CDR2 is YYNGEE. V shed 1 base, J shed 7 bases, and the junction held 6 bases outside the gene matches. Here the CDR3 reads CASSVSFGQGNSPLHF. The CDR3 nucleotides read TGTGCCAGCAGCGTAAGTTTTGGACAGGGGAATTCACCCCTCCACTTT.

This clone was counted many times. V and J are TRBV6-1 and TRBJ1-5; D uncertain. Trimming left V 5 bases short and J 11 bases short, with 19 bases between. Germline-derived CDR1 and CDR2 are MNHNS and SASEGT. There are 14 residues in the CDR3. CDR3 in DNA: TGTGCCAGCAGTCCAAGAGAAGGTCTTTTGGCCCAGCATTTT. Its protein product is CASSPREGLLAQHF.

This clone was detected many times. CDR3 loop: CSSQTTDTQYF. For the CDR3, the DNA is TGCAGCAGCCAAACCACAGATACGCAGTATTTT. J is TRBJ2-3 and V is TRBV29-1, with D uncertain. Looked up from germline, CDR1 is SQVTM and CDR2 is ANQGSEA. CDR3 size: 11 residues. V gave up 8 bases and J gave up 2 bases, with 8 bases separating them.

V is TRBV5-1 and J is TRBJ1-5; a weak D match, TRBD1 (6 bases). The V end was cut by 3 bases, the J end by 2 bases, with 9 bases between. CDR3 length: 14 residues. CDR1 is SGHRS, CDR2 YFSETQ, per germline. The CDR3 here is CASSSRGGNQPQHF. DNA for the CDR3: TGCGCCAGCAGCTCAAGGGGGGGCAATCAGCCCCAGCATTTT.

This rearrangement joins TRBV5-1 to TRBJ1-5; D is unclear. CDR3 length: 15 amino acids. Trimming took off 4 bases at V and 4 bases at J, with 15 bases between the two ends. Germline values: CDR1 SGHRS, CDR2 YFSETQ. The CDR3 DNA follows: TGCGCCAGCAGCGCCGGAGGCATTGGTAATCAGCCCCAGCATTTT. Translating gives CASSAGGIGNQPQHF.

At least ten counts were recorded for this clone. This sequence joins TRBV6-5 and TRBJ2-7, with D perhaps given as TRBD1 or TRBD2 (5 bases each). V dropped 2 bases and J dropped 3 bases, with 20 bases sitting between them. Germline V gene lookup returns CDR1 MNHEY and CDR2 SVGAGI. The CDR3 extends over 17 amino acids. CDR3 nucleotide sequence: TGTGCCAGCAGTTACCCCGGGACCCTTTTTGGCCACTACGAGCAGTACTTC. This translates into CASSYPGTLFGHYEQYF.

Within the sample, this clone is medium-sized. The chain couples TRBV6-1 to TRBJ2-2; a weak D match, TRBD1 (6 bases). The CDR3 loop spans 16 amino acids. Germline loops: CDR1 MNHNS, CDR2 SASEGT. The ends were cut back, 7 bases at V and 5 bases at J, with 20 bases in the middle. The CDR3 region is CASINNRVTGTGELFF. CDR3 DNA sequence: TGTGCCAGCATCAACAACAGGGTGACGGGTACCGGGGAGCTGTTTTTT.